This T cell receptor (beta chain) was identified during a study of blood T cell repertoires in COVID-19. The overall study: Acute and convalescent COVID-19 specimens originated in the United States, Italy and Spain.

V gave up 7 bases and J gave up 4 bases; unmatched junction bases: 10. CDR1 and CDR2 from the germline V gene are SGHNT and YYREEE (reference sequence). The CDR3 length is 16 residues. Participant ages covered about 18 to 89 years across 24 US areas. Categorization into cohorts depended on clinical history that participants reported. Authors' data handling: Cell counts per sample came from amplifying reference gene primers. The assay was immunoSEQ multiplex PCR, and TCRdb's table has in-frame clones only and misses some. That table supplies the V and J calls and clone size; D and trimming were determined from the DNA. In the table there are 62,000 or so clones, approximately 78% of which are singletons.

This chain joins TRBV5-4 and TRBJ2-2; 10 positions match TRBD2. The TCR comes from a woman in her thirties or forties with acute COVID-19. What was sequenced was PBMCs or T cells enriched from blood (not recorded which). In DNA form, the CDR3 reads TGTGCCAGCGCAGCTTGGACTAGCGGAGTCACCGGGGAGCTGTTTTTT. This translates into CASAAWTSGVTGELFF.